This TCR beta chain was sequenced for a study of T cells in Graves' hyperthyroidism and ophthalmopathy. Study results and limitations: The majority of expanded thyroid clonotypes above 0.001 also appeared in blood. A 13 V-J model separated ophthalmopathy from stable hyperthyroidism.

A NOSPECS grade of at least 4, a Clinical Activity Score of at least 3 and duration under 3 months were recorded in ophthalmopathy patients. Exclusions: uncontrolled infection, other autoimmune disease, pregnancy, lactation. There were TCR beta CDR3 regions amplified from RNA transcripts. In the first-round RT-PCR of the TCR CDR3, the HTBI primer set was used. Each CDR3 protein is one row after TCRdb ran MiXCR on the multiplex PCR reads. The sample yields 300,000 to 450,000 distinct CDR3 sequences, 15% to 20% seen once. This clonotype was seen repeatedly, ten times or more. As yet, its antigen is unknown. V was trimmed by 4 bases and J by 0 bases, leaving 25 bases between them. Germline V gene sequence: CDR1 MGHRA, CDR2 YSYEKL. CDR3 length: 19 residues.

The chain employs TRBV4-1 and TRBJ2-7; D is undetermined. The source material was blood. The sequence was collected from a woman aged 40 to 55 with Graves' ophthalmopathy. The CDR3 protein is CASSRGFRRTDLSSYEQYF. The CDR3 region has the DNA TGCGCCAGCAGCCGGGGATTCAGACGGACCGACTTGAGCTCCTACGAGCAGTACTTC.